This TCR beta chain appears in the sequencing data of a study of T cell responses to AZD1222 COVID-19 vaccine. Study-level points and caveats: Targeting of unmutated variant regions was reportedly seen in nearly half of spike-specific TCRs. After the peak T cell response, and only then, were repertoires sampled.

Libraries were prepared by immunoSEQ multiplex PCR; TCRdb keeps only in-frame clonotypes and omits some of them. Here the sample spans fewer than 150,000 clones, 80% to 90% being singletons. This CDR3 has 13 residues. In germline, CDR1 is SGHTS, CDR2 YDEGEE. V was cut by 4 bases and J by 4 bases, with 11 bases left in between. Turning to this clone: Its antigen remains unknown.

The TCR sequence derives from an adult in good health. Here the sequenced sample was peripheral blood, taken on day 0 of AZD1222 vaccination. This rearrangement joins TRBV5-8 to TRBJ1-2; D unclear. The CDR3 is CASSPRPGYGYTF. CDR3 sequence (DNA): TGTGCCAGCAGCCCTCGTCCCGGCTATGGCTACACCTTC.